Reported below is one T cell receptor (beta chain). Antigen specificity is unknown. This specimen comes from a study of CD8 T cells in ankylosing spondylitis. 5'-RACE, quantitative and with molecular barcodes, yielded the TCR beta libraries. MiXCR, run by TCRdb on the 5' RACE reads, gives a single entry per CDR3 protein. The table includes some 140,000 distinct CDR3 sequences, roughly 8% detected once. Germline CDR1 and CDR2: LGHDT and YNNKEL (reference sequence). The V segment lost 4 bases and the J segment 2 bases; nucleotides outside the gene matches: 6. The CDR3 spans 15 residues. Overall study findings and caveats: Disease-associated clones were CD8+ and fairly uncommon in peripheral blood.

This rearrangement joins TRBV3-1 to TRBJ1-1; TRBD1 matches at 8 bases. This receptor was obtained from a male donor with ankylosing spondylitis. The sample consisted of synovial fluid, either unsorted or a sorted T cell fraction (not recorded which). This CDR3 reads CASSLYRGYNTEAFF. The CDR3 nucleotides read TGTGCCAGCAGCCTGTACAGGGGGTACAACACTGAAGCTTTCTTT.